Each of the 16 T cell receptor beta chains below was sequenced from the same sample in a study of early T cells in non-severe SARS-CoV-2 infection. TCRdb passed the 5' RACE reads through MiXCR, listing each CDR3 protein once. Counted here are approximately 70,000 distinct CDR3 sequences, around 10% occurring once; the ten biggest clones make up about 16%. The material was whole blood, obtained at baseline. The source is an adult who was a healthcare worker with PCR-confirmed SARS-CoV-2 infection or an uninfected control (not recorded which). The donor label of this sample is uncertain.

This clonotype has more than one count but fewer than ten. The CDR3 loop reads CASKILAGGSDTQYF. As DNA, the CDR3 is TGTGCCAGCAAGATACTAGCGGGGGGCTCGGATACGCAGTATTTT. This chain joins TRBV7-9 and TRBJ2-3; 12 bases map to TRBD2. V gave up 7 bases and J gave up 6 bases; unmatched junction bases: 8. The V gene's germline CDR1 is SEHNR and CDR2 FQNEAQ (reference sequence). The CDR3 has 15 amino acids.

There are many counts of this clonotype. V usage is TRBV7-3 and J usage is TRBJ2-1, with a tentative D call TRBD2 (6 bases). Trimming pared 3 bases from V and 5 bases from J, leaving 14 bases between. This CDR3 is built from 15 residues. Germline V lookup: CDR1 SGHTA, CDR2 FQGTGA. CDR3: CASSLQKGLNNEQFF. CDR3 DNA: TGTGCCAGCAGCTTGCAGAAGGGACTGAACAATGAGCAGTTCTTC.

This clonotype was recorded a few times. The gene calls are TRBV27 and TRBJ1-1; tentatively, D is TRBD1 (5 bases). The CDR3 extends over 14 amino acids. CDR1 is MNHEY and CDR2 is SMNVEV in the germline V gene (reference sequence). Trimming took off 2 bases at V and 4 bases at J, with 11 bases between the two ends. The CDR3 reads CASSLKQGRTEAFF. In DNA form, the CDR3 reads TGTGCCAGCAGTTTAAAGCAGGGCCGCACTGAAGCTTTCTTT.

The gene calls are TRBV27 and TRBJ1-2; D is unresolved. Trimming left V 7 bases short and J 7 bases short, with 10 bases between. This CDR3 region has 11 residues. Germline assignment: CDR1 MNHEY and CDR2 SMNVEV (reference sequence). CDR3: CASMGPLGYTF. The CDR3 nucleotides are TGTGCCAGCATGGGTCCTCTTGGCTACACCTTC.

CDR3 region: CASSLDWLSTDTQYF. The CDR3 DNA reads as TGTGCCAGCAGCTTAGATTGGTTAAGCACAGATACGCAGTATTTT. The genes are TRBV7-8 and TRBJ2-3; unclear D gene. Trimming stripped 1 base from V and 0 bases from J, with 8 bases between. The germline gives CDR1 SGHVS, CDR2 FQNEAQ. The CDR3 is 15 residues long.

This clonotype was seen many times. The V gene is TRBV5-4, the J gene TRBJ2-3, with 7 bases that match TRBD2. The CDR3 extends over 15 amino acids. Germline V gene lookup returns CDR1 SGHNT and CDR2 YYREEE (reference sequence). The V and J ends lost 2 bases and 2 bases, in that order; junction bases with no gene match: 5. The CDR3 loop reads CASSFQRGFTDTQYF. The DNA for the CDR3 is TGTGCCAGCAGCTTCCAGCGGGGTTTCACAGATACGCAGTATTTT.

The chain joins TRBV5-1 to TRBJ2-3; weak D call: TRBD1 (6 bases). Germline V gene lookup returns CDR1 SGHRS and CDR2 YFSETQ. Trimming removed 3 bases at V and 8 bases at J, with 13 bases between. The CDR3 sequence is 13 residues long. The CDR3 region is CASSSNQGSTQYF. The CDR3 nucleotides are TGCGCCAGCAGCTCAAACCAGGGGAGTACGCAGTATTTT.

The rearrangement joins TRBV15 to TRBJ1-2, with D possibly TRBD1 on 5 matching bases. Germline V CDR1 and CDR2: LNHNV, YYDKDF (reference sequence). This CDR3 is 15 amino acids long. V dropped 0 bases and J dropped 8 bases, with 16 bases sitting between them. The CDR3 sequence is CATSRDPTGLYGYTF. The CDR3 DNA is TGTGCCACCAGCAGAGATCCCACAGGATTGTACGGCTACACCTTC.

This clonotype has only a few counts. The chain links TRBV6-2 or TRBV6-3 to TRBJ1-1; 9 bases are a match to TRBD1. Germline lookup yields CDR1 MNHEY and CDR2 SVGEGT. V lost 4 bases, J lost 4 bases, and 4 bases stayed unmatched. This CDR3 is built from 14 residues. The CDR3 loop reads CASSSTGGRTEAFF. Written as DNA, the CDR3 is TGTGCCAGCAGTTCAACAGGGGGCCGCACTGAAGCTTTCTTT.

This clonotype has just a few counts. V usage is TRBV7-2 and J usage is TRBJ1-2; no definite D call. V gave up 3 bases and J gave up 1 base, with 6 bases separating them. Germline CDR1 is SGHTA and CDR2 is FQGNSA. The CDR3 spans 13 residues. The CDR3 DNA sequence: TGTGCCAGCAGCTTGGCTGATAACTATGGCTACACCTTC. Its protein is CASSLADNYGYTF.

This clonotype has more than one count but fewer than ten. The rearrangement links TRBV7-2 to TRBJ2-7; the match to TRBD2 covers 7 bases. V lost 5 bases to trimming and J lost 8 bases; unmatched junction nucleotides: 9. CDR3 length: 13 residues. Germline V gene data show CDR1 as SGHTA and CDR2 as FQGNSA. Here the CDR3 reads CASSPGLESQQYF. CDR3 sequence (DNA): TGTGCCAGCAGCCCCGGACTAGAGTCTCAGCAGTACTTC.

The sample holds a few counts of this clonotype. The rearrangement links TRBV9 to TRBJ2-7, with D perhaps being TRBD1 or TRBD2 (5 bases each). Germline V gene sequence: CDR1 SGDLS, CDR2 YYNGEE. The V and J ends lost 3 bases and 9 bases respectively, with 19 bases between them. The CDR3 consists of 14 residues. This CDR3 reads CASSAGTVAFVQYF. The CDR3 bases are TGTGCCAGCAGCGCCGGGACCGTCGCCTTTGTGCAGTACTTC. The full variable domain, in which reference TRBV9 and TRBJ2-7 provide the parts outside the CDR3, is DSGVTQTPKHLITATGQRVTLRCSPRSGDLSVYWYQQSLDQGLQFLIQYYNGEERAKGNILERFSAQQFPDLHSELNLSSLELGDSALYFCASSAGTVAFVQYFGPGTRLTVT.

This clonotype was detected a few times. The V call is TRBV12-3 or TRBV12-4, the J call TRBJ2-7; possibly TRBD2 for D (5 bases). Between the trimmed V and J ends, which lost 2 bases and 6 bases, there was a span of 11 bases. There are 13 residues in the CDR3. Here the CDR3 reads CASSLSLAPEQYF. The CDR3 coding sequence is TGTGCCAGCAGTTTATCCCTAGCCCCCGAGCAGTACTTC.

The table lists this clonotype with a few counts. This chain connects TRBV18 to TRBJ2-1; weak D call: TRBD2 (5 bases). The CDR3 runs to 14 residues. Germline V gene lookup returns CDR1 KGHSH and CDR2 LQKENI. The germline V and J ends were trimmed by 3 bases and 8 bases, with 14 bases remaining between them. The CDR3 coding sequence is TGTGCCAGCTCACCGCTAGCTCCCCAGGATGAGCAGTTCTTC. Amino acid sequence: CASSPLAPQDEQFF.

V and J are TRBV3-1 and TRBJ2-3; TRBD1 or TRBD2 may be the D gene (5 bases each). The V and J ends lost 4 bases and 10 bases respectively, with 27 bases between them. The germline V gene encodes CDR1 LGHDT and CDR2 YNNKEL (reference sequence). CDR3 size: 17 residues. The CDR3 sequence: CASSPTTGAYEVWAQYF. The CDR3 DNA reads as TGTGCCAGCAGCCCAACCACCGGGGCATACGAGGTTTGGGCGCAGTATTTT.

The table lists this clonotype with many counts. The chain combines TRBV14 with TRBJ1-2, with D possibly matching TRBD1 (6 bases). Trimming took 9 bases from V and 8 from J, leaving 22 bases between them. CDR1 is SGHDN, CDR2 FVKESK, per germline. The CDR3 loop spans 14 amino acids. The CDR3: CASCRAGAVVGYTF. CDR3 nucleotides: TGTGCCAGTTGCCGGGCGGGGGCCGTCGTAGGCTACACCTTC. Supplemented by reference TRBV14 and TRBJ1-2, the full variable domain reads EAGVTQFPSHSVIEKGQTVTLRCDPISGHDNLYWYRRVMGKEIKFLLHFVKESKQDESGMPNNRFLAERTGGTYSTLKVQPAELEDSGVYFCASCRAGAVVGYTFGSGTRLTVV.